The text below deals with one T cell receptor (beta chain). Clones were sequenced by immunoSEQ multiplex PCR, and TCRdb holds only the in-frame ones, with some missing. This table has 45,000 to 55,000 clones, 85% to 95% appearing once. This sample is part of a study of T cell changes during pregnancy in multiple sclerosis. The CDR3 contains 16 residues. Deletions cut 2 bases from V and 4 bases from J, with 14 bases between. In germline, CDR1 is MNHEY, CDR2 SVGAGI. The sequences come from peripheral blood, collected after pregnancy. The chain joins TRBV6-5 to TRBJ1-4; D call uncertain. This sequence originates from a female donor with multiple sclerosis, enrolled in a pregnancy study. The DNA of the CDR3 is TGTGCCAGCAGTTACGCGTCGGTAACGGTTAATGAAAAACTGTTTTTT. Protein sequence: CASSYASVTVNEKLFF.